This is a list of T cell receptor beta chains from one sample in a study of tumor-infiltrating lymphocytes in primary liver carcinoma. Each CDR3 protein gets one entry after TCRdb re-called the multiplex PCR reads with MiXCR. This repertoire shows around 60,000 distinct CDR3 sequences, about two thirds found once; its top ten account for around 44%. Sequencing was performed on liver tumor tissue from sampling region 4. The receptors come from a man aged 35 to 55 with primary liver carcinoma and hepatitis B virus infection. CDR3s include the opening cysteine and the closing phenylalanine or tryptophan. A D gene is named only where the DNA matches it firmly. The size of a clone is reported for some rows only, either as once, few or many, or as a class for expanded clones.

j_gene,d_gene,v_gene,abundance,CDR3aa,CDR3nt
TRBJ2-7,.,TRBV6-1,.,CASRRIGRVHYEQYF,TGTGCCAGCAGGCGTATAGGAAGGGTCCACTACGAGCAGTACTTC
TRBJ2-3,.,TRBV11-1,.,CTSSEGGGSTDTQYF,TGTACCAGCAGCGAAGGTGGGGGTTCGACAGATACGCAGTATTTT
TRBJ1-1,.,TRBV12-3/TRBV12-4,.,CASSLAPPGLDTEAFF,TGTGCCAGCAGTTTAGCACCGCCCGGGCTCGACACTGAAGCTTTCTTT
TRBJ2-5,.,TRBV29-1,.,CSAEGRGILGETQYF,TGCAGCGCTGAAGGCAGGGGCATACTGGGGGAGACCCAGTACTTC
TRBJ2-7,.,TRBV2,.,CASSEKRTVSYEQHF,TGTGCCAGCAGTGAGAAGAGGACGGTCTCCTACGAGCAGCACTTC
TRBJ2-5,.,TRBV11-2,.,CASGQIPGGEKETQYF,TGTGCCAGCGGCCAAATTCCTGGCGGGGAGAAAGAGACTCAGTACTTC
TRBJ1-2,.,TRBV11-2,.,CASSLVSGGNYGYTF,TGTGCCAGCAGCTTAGTGTCCGGGGGGAACTATGGCTACACCTTC
TRBJ2-7,TRBD2,TRBV29-1,few,CSVEGGTEQYF,TGCAGCGTTGAGGGAGGGACCGAGCAGTACTTC
TRBJ2-5,.,TRBV6-5,once,CANSYSQETQYF,TGTGCCAACAGTTACTCACAAGAGACACAGTACTTC
TRBJ2-3,TRBD2,TRBV6-2/TRBV6-3,many,CASGRLARVQDTQYF,TGTGCCAGCGGTAGACTAGCGAGAGTCCAAGATACGCAGTATTTT
TRBJ1-5,.,TRBV28,medium-sized,CASRKGEVNQPQHF,TGTGCCAGCAGAAAAGGGGAAGTCAATCAGCCCCAGCATTTT
TRBJ2-2,.,TRBV5-1,.,CASNLVMGGTGEPFF,TGCGCCAGCAACTTGGTTATGGGGGGCACCGGGGAGCCGTTTTTT
TRBJ1-5,.,TRBV19,.,CAGSVGPDQPQHF,TGTGCCGGTAGTGTGGGGCCGGATCAGCCCCAGCATTTT
TRBJ2-1,.,TRBV5-5,.,CASSLDFPSYNEQFF,TGTGCCAGCAGTCTTGACTTTCCCTCATACAATGAGCAGTTCTTC
TRBJ1-2,TRBD1,TRBV4-1,once,CASSQGDRNNGSTF,TGCGCCAGCAGCCAAGGGGACAGGAACAATGGCAGCACCTTC